The 32 T cell receptor beta chains given below trace back to one sample, sequenced in a study of PD-L1 blockade in urothelial cancer. Stated time point: peripheral blood 6 weeks after treatment start. TCRdb's table, derived via immunoSEQ multiplex PCR, lists solely in-frame clones and lacks some. The sample has some 110,000 clones, approximately 90% seen once. Sample: PBMCs, taken around atezolizumab (anti-PD-L1) treatment. The receptors derive from a man between 60 and 75 years old with urothelial cancer.

This clone showed up just once. V gene TRBV4-3 combines with J gene TRBJ2-2, with 8 bases lining up with TRBD2. Trimming took 0 bases from V and 4 from J; bases not matched to a gene: 7. Germline V gene data show CDR1 as LGHNA and CDR2 as YSLEER. This CDR3 spans 17 amino acids. The CDR3 DNA sequence: TGCGCCAGCAGCCAAGATGGCGGGGGGATCACCACCGGGGAGCTGTTTTTT. Translating gives CASSQDGGGITTGELFF.

The genes are TRBV19 and TRBJ2-5, with D perhaps matching TRBD2 (6 bases). This CDR3 spans 12 amino acids. The germline CDR1 and CDR2 sequences are LNHDA and SQIVND (reference sequence). Between the trimmed V and J ends, which lost 8 bases and 1 base, there was a span of 8 bases. The CDR3 here is CASGDFQETQYF. For the CDR3, the DNA is TGTGCCAGTGGGGACTTCCAAGAGACCCAGTACTTC.

Notes on this clone: Additional DNA sequences in this sample encode the identical CDR3. The chain carries TRBV7-2 and TRBJ2-2; D not resolved. In germline, CDR1 is SGHTA, CDR2 FQGNSA. The CDR3 consists of 14 residues. The V gene lost 5 bases and the J gene lost 2 bases, with 9 bases spanning the gap. The CDR3 DNA sequence: TGTGCCAGCAGCCTGGGCCAAAACACCGGGGAGCTGTTTTTT. Protein sequence: CASSLGQNTGELFF.

Note on this clone: Other DNA sequences of this sample code for an identical CDR3. The V and J genes are TRBV5-1 and TRBJ2-1; possible D gene TRBD2, 5 bases. Germline CDR1 and CDR2: SGHRS and YFSETQ. This CDR3 comprises 15 residues. Trimming shortened V by 0 bases and J by 0 bases, and 7 bases separated the two germline ends. CDR3: CASSLGAGSYNEQFF. For the CDR3, the DNA is TGCGCCAGCAGCTTGGGTGCGGGCTCCTACAATGAGCAGTTCTTC.

The V gene is TRBV27, the J gene TRBJ2-5; 8 nucleotides align to TRBD2. J lost 4 bases, V lost 6 bases, and 13 bases had no gene match. Germline V lookup: CDR1 MNHEY, CDR2 SMNVEV (reference sequence). The CDR3 loop spans 16 amino acids. Here the CDR3 DNA reads TGTGCCAGCAGGACTTTCTTACGGGAGGGTTCAGAGACCCAGTACTTC. It translates to CASRTFLREGSETQYF.

The rearrangement uses TRBV28 and TRBJ1-2; a possible D gene is TRBD1 (6 bases). The CDR3 length is 14 residues. Germline V gene data show CDR1 as MDHEN and CDR2 as SYDVKM. V dropped 3 bases and J dropped 4 bases, with 12 bases sitting between them. The CDR3 is CASSLAGEGYGYTF. CDR3 DNA sequence: TGTGCCAGCAGTTTGGCAGGGGAGGGCTATGGCTACACCTTC.

V gene TRBV7-9 combines with J gene TRBJ2-2; D might be TRBD1 (5 bases). V shed 2 bases and J shed 8 bases, with 9 bases lying between them. Germline CDR1 is SEHNR and CDR2 is FQNEAQ (reference sequence). The CDR3 runs to 13 residues. In DNA, the CDR3 is TGTGCCAGCAGCTTACAGGGCAGGGGGGAGCTGTTTTTT. This sequence encodes CASSLQGRGELFF. The complete variable domain, with remaining parts taken from reference TRBV7-9 and TRBJ2-2, reads DTGVSQNPRHKITKRGQNVTFRCDPISEHNRLYWYRQTLGQGPEFLTYFQNEAQLEKSRLLSDRFSAERPKGSFSTLEIQRTEQGDSAMYLCASSLQGRGELFFGEGSRLTVL.

The V and J genes are TRBV28 and TRBJ2-5; 7 bases line up with TRBD2. Germline CDR1 reads MDHEN; CDR2 reads SYDVKM. V trimming: 6 bases; J trimming: 7 bases; junction bases outside the gene matches: 8. The CDR3 length is 13 residues. The CDR3 protein is CASSLGRAGTQYF. For the CDR3, the DNA is TGTGCCAGCAGCTTAGGGAGGGCCGGGACCCAGTACTTC.

This clone turned up a few times. The chain has TRBV6-5 and TRBJ1-3; no definite D call. CDR1 MNHEY and CDR2 SVGAGI come from the germline V gene. The CDR3 spans 15 residues. Trimming cost V 3 bases and J 4 bases, with 13 bases left between them. The DNA of the CDR3 is TGTGCCAGCAGTTATAGCGAGGGAGTCGGAAACACCATATATTTT. It translates to CASSYSEGVGNTIYF.

V gene TRBV19 combines with J gene TRBJ2-2; no clear D gene. From germline, CDR1 is LNHDA and CDR2 SQIVND (reference sequence). The CDR3 extends over 14 amino acids. The V end was cut by 6 bases, the J end by 0 bases, with 8 bases between. This CDR3 is CASRADTNTGELFF. The CDR3 DNA sequence: TGTGCCAGTAGAGCCGACACGAACACCGGGGAGCTGTTTTTT.

The rearrangement joins TRBV2 to TRBJ2-5; D unresolved. V dropped 6 bases and J dropped 2 bases, with 13 bases sitting between them. The CDR3 loop spans 14 amino acids. Germline CDR1 is SNHLY and CDR2 is FYNNEI. This CDR3 reads CASSQARTQETQYF. CDR3 DNA: TGTGCCAGCAGCCAGGCCCGCACACAAGAGACCCAGTACTTC.

The V gene is TRBV9, the J gene TRBJ1-2; the match to TRBD1 covers 9 bases. The CDR3 is 15 amino acids. V shed 3 bases, J shed 3 bases, and the junction held 6 bases outside the gene matches. Germline V CDR1 and CDR2: SGDLS, YYNGEE. Written as DNA, the CDR3 is TGTGCCAGCAGCGCTACCACAGGGGGCGACTATGGCTACACCTTC. Translated, it gives CASSATTGGDYGYTF.

V is TRBV10-1 and J is TRBJ1-6; D ambiguous. V was clipped by 5 bases and J by 3 bases, with 5 bases between them. The V gene's germline CDR1 is WNHNN and CDR2 SYGVQD (reference sequence). CDR3 size: 13 residues. The CDR3 nucleotides are TGCGCCAGCAGTTACAGCTATAATTCACCCCTCCACTTT. Translating it yields CASSYSYNSPLHF.

This clone showed up just once. J is TRBJ2-2 and V is TRBV6-1, with D maybe TRBD1 (5 bases). V shed 2 bases and J shed 4 bases, with 8 bases lying between them. The CDR3 is made up of 14 amino acids. Germline CDR1 and CDR2: MNHNS and SASEGT. Written as DNA, the CDR3 is TGTGCCAGCAGTGAACAGGGCCCCACCGGGGAGCTGTTTTTT. Translated: CASSEQGPTGELFF.

The chain uses TRBV30 and TRBJ1-2; no definite D call. With 3 bases removed from V and 1 base from J, the gap between germline ends came to 15 bases. This CDR3 is built from 15 residues. CDR1 and CDR2 (germline): GTSNPN, SVGIG (reference sequence). CDR3 nucleotide sequence: TGTGCCTGGAGCGAAGACATGGAGGTTAACTATGGCTACACCTTC. Translated: CAWSEDMEVNYGYTF.

This clone was seen a single time. V usage is TRBV4-2 and J usage is TRBJ2-5; tentative D call: TRBD2 (7 bases). The ends were cut back, 4 bases at V and 1 base at J, with 13 bases in the middle. This CDR3 has 15 residues. Germline V gene data show CDR1 as LGHNA and CDR2 as YNFKEQ. The CDR3 DNA sequence: TGTGCCAGCAGCCTACCCGGGGGGCCCCAAGAGACCCAGTACTTC. This sequence encodes CASSLPGGPQETQYF.

This chain uses TRBV7-2 with TRBJ1-5; D is ambiguous. CDR1 is SGHTA and CDR2 is FQGNSA in the germline V gene. Trimming left V 3 bases short and J 4 bases short, with 7 bases between. The CDR3 sequence is 13 residues long. CDR3 residues: CASSFSENQPQHF. CDR3 nucleotides: TGTGCCAGCAGCTTCAGCGAAAATCAGCCCCAGCATTTT.

The V call is TRBV27, the J call TRBJ1-5; 9 bases agree with TRBD1. Germline loops: CDR1 MNHEY, CDR2 SMNVEV (reference sequence). This CDR3 region has 14 residues. Trimming at V came to 6 bases and at J to 6 bases, leaving 6 bases not matched to a gene. This CDR3 is CASSRGQGSQPQHF. In DNA form, the CDR3 reads TGTGCCAGCAGCCGCGGACAGGGGAGTCAGCCCCAGCATTTT.

The chain is built from TRBV11-2 and TRBJ1-1, with TRBD1 matching 8 bases. CDR1 is SGHAT, CDR2 FQNNGV, per germline. This CDR3 is built from 13 residues. V shed 8 bases and J 5 bases; nucleotides not matched to a gene: 7. CDR3 amino acids: CASGTGGWTEAFF. CDR3 bases: TGTGCCAGCGGAACAGGGGGATGGACTGAAGCTTTCTTT.

CDR3: CASSSLTGQGEQYF. The CDR3, as DNA: TGTGCCAGCTCATCTTTGACAGGTCAAGGCGAGCAGTACTTC. V and J are TRBV18 and TRBJ2-7; D perhaps matches TRBD1 (6 bases). Trimming removed 5 bases from V and 6 bases from J, with 17 bases in between. The germline V gene encodes CDR1 KGHSH and CDR2 LQKENI. The CDR3 sequence is 14 residues long.

This clone has only a few counts. The chain carries TRBV28 and TRBJ1-1; no clear D. The CDR3 sequence is 12 residues long. Per the germline V gene, CDR1 is MDHEN and CDR2 is SYDVKM. Trimming stripped 3 bases from V and 6 bases from J, with 8 bases between. The CDR3 region is CASSLVQAEAFF. For the CDR3, the DNA is TGTGCCAGCAGTTTGGTTCAGGCTGAAGCTTTCTTT. Looking up the rest from reference TRBV28 and TRBJ1-1 gives the full variable domain: DVKVTQSSRYLVKRTGEKVFLECVQDMDHENMFWYRQDPGLGLRLIYFSYDVKMKEKGDIPEGYSVSREKKERFSLILESASTNQTSMYLCASSLVQAEAFFGQGTRLTVV.

This chain links TRBV14 with TRBJ1-6; D not resolved. The CDR3 is 15 amino acids. V was trimmed by 5 bases and J by 7 bases, leaving 15 bases between them. Germline assignment: CDR1 SGHDN and CDR2 FVKESK. CDR3 protein: CASSLMGSTNSPLHF. The CDR3 coding sequence is TGTGCCAGCAGCTTAATGGGGAGTACAAATTCACCCCTCCACTTT.

This clone came up once. The chain couples TRBV30 to TRBJ1-5; D is uncertain. In germline, CDR1 is GTSNPN, CDR2 SVGIG (reference sequence). The CDR3 length is 13 residues. V was cut by 0 bases and J by 1 base, with 4 bases left in between. The CDR3, as DNA: TGTGCCTGGAGTGTACAGAGCAATCAGCCCCAGCATTTT. It specifies CAWSVQSNQPQHF.

This chain joins TRBV2 and TRBJ1-4, with 9 positions matching TRBD1. The junction had 11 bases not matched to a gene; V was cut back by 0 bases and J by 12 bases. This CDR3 region has 16 residues. CDR1 SNHLY and CDR2 FYNNEI come from the germline V gene. CDR3 sequence: CASSEAGTGNGNELFF. CDR3 nucleotide sequence: TGTGCCAGCAGTGAAGCCGGGACAGGGAACGGTAATGAACTGTTTTTT.

The CDR3 bases are TGTGCCAGCATCCTTACAGGGACAGGGTCTGAAGCTTTCTTT. It is translated as CASILTGTGSEAFF. The chain couples TRBV6-1 to TRBJ1-1, with TRBD1 matching over 9 bases. There are 14 residues in the CDR3. V gave up 7 bases and J gave up 6 bases; unmatched junction bases: 9. Looked up from germline, CDR1 is MNHNS and CDR2 is SASEGT.

This clone is a singleton in its sample. The V gene is TRBV28, the J gene TRBJ2-1; TRBD1 matches 8 bases. Losses at the gene ends were 7 bases for V and 4 bases for J; bases not matched to a gene: 3. CDR3 size: 13 residues. Germline V gene data show CDR1 as MDHEN and CDR2 as SYDVKM. The CDR3 bases are TGTGCCAGCACAAGGGACAGGTACAATGAGCAGTTCTTC. Protein: CASTRDRYNEQFF. Variable domain in full (rest from reference TRBV28 and TRBJ2-1): DVKVTQSSRYLVKRTGEKVFLECVQDMDHENMFWYRQDPGLGLRLIYFSYDVKMKEKGDIPEGYSVSREKKERFSLILESASTNQTSMYLCASTRDRYNEQFFGPGTRLTVL.

This CDR3 reads CSGSGGWSSYNEQFF. CDR3 DNA: TGCAGCGGCTCGGGAGGGTGGTCCTCCTACAATGAGCAGTTCTTC. The chain couples TRBV29-1 to TRBJ2-1; 8 nucleotides agree with TRBD2. Germline V gene data show CDR1 as SQVTM and CDR2 as ANQGSEA. This CDR3 spans 15 amino acids. Trimming took 7 bases from V and 0 from J; bases not matched to a gene: 8.

The chain recombines TRBV19 with TRBJ2-3; weak D call: TRBD2 (6 bases). This CDR3 has 16 amino acids. The V gene lost 5 bases and the J gene lost 5 bases, with 20 bases spanning the gap. From germline, CDR1 is LNHDA and CDR2 SQIVND (reference sequence). The CDR3 loop is CASSLGGRDFKDTQYF. The CDR3 DNA is TGTGCCAGTAGTCTCGGTGGGCGGGACTTCAAAGATACGCAGTATTTT.

This chain joins TRBV27 and TRBJ2-7; a possible D gene is TRBD2 (6 bases). The germline V gene has CDR1 MNHEY and CDR2 SMNVEV (reference sequence). The CDR3 spans 14 residues. Trimming removed 0 bases from V and 7 bases from J, with 13 bases in between. CDR3 sequence: CASSLSKDGGEQYF. The CDR3 DNA reads TGTGCCAGCAGTTTATCGAAGGATGGGGGGGAGCAGTACTTC.

This chain links TRBV7-9 with TRBJ2-7; TRBD1 agrees at 7 bases. CDR1 SEHNR and CDR2 FQNEAQ come from the germline V gene (reference sequence). The ends lost 2 bases at V and 1 base at J; junction bases unmatched: 5. The CDR3 runs to 15 residues. CDR3 region: CASSLWDRPSYEQYF. CDR3 nucleotide sequence: TGTGCCAGCAGCTTATGGGACAGACCTTCCTACGAGCAGTACTTC.

J is TRBJ2-7 and V is TRBV7-2, with TRBD2 as a possible D gene (7 bases). From germline, CDR1 is SGHTA and CDR2 FQGNSA. The V gene lost 3 bases and the J gene lost 4 bases, with 16 bases spanning the gap. The length of the CDR3 is 15 residues. CDR3 coding DNA: TGTGCCAGCAGCTTCGGTGGGGGGGGCGGGTACGAGCAGTACTTC. The encoded protein is CASSFGGGGGYEQYF. Supplemented by reference TRBV7-2 and TRBJ2-7, the full variable domain reads GAGVSQSPSNKVTEKGKDVELRCDPISGHTALYWYRQSLGQGLEFLIYFQGNSAPDKSGLPSDRFSAERTGGSVSTLTIQRTQQEDSAVYLCASSFGGGGGYEQYFGPGTRLTVT.

This chain uses TRBV7-2 with TRBJ2-1, with 12 positions matching TRBD2. The CDR3 is 16 residues long. Germline lookup yields CDR1 SGHTA and CDR2 FQGNSA. J gave up 8 bases and V 4 bases, and 9 bases lay outside the gene matches. The CDR3 region is CASSYLAGGDGHEQFF. For the CDR3, the DNA is TGTGCCAGCAGCTATCTAGCGGGAGGGGACGGCCATGAGCAGTTCTTC.